One and the same sample provided the 21 T cell receptor beta chains below, sequenced in a study of T cells after yellow fever vaccination. A single record per CDR3 protein comes from TCRdb applying MiXCR to the 5' RACE reads. This table holds 150,000 or so distinct CDR3 sequences, just over 6.5% found once. The specimen comprised CD4+ T cells sorted from PBMCs, sampled 10 days after the yellow fever booster vaccination. Receptor source: a man aged 25-45 years who received the YFV17D yellow fever vaccine.

Many counts were recorded for this clonotype. This sequence joins TRBV5-1 and TRBJ1-5; no clear D gene. V was cut by 4 bases and J by 7 bases, with 12 bases left in between. Looked up from germline, CDR1 is SGHRS and CDR2 is YFSETQ. The CDR3 consists of 13 residues. CDR3 sequence: CASSEGPGQPQHF. DNA for the CDR3: TGCGCCAGCAGCGAAGGTCCCGGGCAGCCCCAGCATTTT. The full variable domain, completed using reference TRBV5-1 and TRBJ1-5, is KAGVTQTPRYLIKTRGQQVTLSCSPISGHRSVSWYQQTPGQGLQFLFEYFSETQRNKGNFPGRFSGRQFSNSRSEMNVSTLELGDSALYLCASSEGPGQPQHFGDGTRLSIL.

This clonotype was observed at least ten times. The V and J genes are TRBV9 and TRBJ2-2, with D tentatively TRBD2 (6 bases). The CDR3 extends over 14 amino acids. Deletions cut 1 base from V and 7 bases from J, with 11 bases between. Germline CDR1 SGDLS, CDR2 YYNGEE. CDR3 residues: CASSVQGGIGELFF. CDR3 nucleotide sequence: TGTGCCAGCAGCGTACAGGGAGGTATCGGGGAGCTGTTTTTT.

At least ten counts were recorded for this clonotype. The chain combines TRBV11-2 with TRBJ2-1; the D is unclear. The CDR3 sequence is 13 residues long. V dropped 4 bases and J dropped 7 bases, with 11 bases sitting between them. Germline CDR1 is SGHAT and CDR2 is FQNNGV. CDR3 in amino acids: CASSSVRQNEQFF. The CDR3 coding sequence is TGTGCCAGCAGCTCCGTCCGGCAGAATGAGCAGTTCTTC.

The genes are TRBV12-3 or TRBV12-4 and TRBJ2-7; 15 bases align to TRBD2. With 5 bases clipped from V and 2 bases from J, the junction kept 7 bases outside the gene matches. The CDR3 is 17 amino acids. The CDR3 spells CASSTRTSGRVTYEQYF. The CDR3, as DNA: TGTGCCAGCAGTACCCGGACTAGCGGGAGGGTGACCTACGAGCAGTACTTC.

CDR3 nucleotides: TGCAGTGCCCCCATATTAATTACAGGGAGTGGTAATTCACCCCTCCACTTT. Translation gives CSAPILITGSGNSPLHF. The V call is TRBV20-1, the J call TRBJ1-6; D possibly corresponds to TRBD1 (6 bases). CDR1 and CDR2 (germline): DFQATT, SNEGSKA (reference sequence). This CDR3 spans 17 amino acids. V was cut by 6 bases and J by 6 bases, with 24 bases left in between.

In this sample, this clonotype turned up many times. This chain joins TRBV7-2 and TRBJ2-7; a weak D match, TRBD2 (5 bases). CDR3 length: 14 amino acids. V shed 2 bases and J shed 3 bases, with 11 bases lying between them. Germline V gene lookup returns CDR1 SGHTA and CDR2 FQGNSA. This CDR3 reads CASSLRAARYEQYF. The CDR3 bases are TGTGCCAGCAGCTTAAGAGCGGCCCGCTACGAGCAGTACTTC.

This clonotype was recorded many times. This chain links TRBV12-3 or TRBV12-4 with TRBJ2-7; D gene ambiguous. V lost 6 bases and J 1 base, leaving 7 bases between the germline ends. The CDR3 spans 12 residues. The chain's CDR3 is CASSPRSYEQYF. DNA of the CDR3: TGTGCCAGCAGCCCCCGATCCTACGAGCAGTACTTC.

Many counts were recorded for this clonotype. The gene calls are TRBV21-1 and TRBJ2-7; TRBD1, as called in the table, went unchecked against the DNA. TRBV21-1 is a pseudogene segment. The CDR3 covers 17 residues. CDR3 nucleotide sequence: TGTGCCAGCAGCGAAGAGGAGGGGGCCAGGGCAACCCACGAGCAGTACTTC. Its translation is CASSEEEGARATHEQYF.

This clonotype was picked up a small number of times. The chain recombines TRBV12-3 or TRBV12-4 with TRBJ1-5; D is perhaps TRBD1 (5 bases). With 6 bases removed from V and 4 bases from J, the gap between germline ends came to 16 bases. This CDR3 has 15 residues. The CDR3: CASRLGDLSNQPQHF. CDR3 DNA: TGTGCCAGCAGACTAGGGGACCTCTCGAATCAGCCCCAGCATTTT.

This clonotype was seen many times. V and J are TRBV20-1 and TRBJ2-1; 12 bases map to TRBD2. CDR3 length: 15 residues. With V trimmed by 6 bases and J by 0 bases, 3 bases remained unmatched. Germline V gene data show CDR1 as DFQATT and CDR2 as SNEGSKA (reference sequence). The CDR3 reads CSAGLAGSSYNEQFF. CDR3 bases: TGCAGTGCGGGACTAGCGGGTAGCTCCTACAATGAGCAGTTCTTC.

At least ten counts were recorded for this clonotype. The chain couples TRBV6-5 to TRBJ2-2; 14 nucleotides agree with TRBD2. The CDR3 totals 17 residues. V trimming: 6 bases; J trimming: 3 bases; junction bases outside the gene matches: 6. Germline CDR1 and CDR2: MNHEY and SVGAGI. This chain's CDR3 is CASRGTGLAGDTGELFF. The CDR3 DNA reads TGTGCCAGCAGGGGGACGGGACTAGCGGGAGACACCGGGGAGCTGTTTTTT.

This clonotype was picked up many times. The chain recombines TRBV7-2 with TRBJ2-1; D not resolved. V dropped 5 bases and J dropped 12 bases, with 14 bases sitting between them. Germline lookup yields CDR1 SGHTA and CDR2 FQGNSA. The CDR3 is 12 amino acids. In DNA form, the CDR3 reads TGTGCCAGCAGCAGTCCCTCATTTGTGCAGTTCTTC. Protein product: CASSSPSFVQFF.

This clonotype was counted many times. This chain uses TRBV6-2 or TRBV6-3 with TRBJ2-5; D gene ambiguous. V lost 2 bases and J lost 5, with 3 bases in between. The germline V gene encodes CDR1 MNHEY and CDR2 SVGEGT. This CDR3 is built from 11 residues. Written as DNA, the CDR3 is TGTGCCAGCAGTTACATGGAGACCCAGTACTTC. This encodes CASSYMETQYF.

This clonotype was counted at least ten times. V usage is TRBV9 and J usage is TRBJ2-4; TRBD2 might be the D (6 bases). Trimming shortened V by 0 bases and J by 5 bases, and 9 bases separated the two germline ends. The CDR3 totals 14 residues. Germline-derived CDR1 and CDR2 are SGDLS and YYNGEE. The CDR3 DNA follows: TGTGCCAGCAGCGTAGGAGCGGGCGAAAACATTCAGTACTTC. Protein sequence: CASSVGAGENIQYF.

This clonotype was counted at least ten times. The rearrangement uses TRBV29-1 and TRBJ2-2; D remains unclear. Germline V CDR1 and CDR2: SQVTM, ANQGSEA. This CDR3 has 12 residues. The CDR3 spells CTVSGNTGELFF. CDR3 in DNA: TGCACTGTGTCCGGGAACACCGGGGAGCTGTTTTTT.

Ten or more counts support this clonotype. This rearrangement joins TRBV4-3 to TRBJ1-1; tentative D call: TRBD1 (5 bases). Germline V gene sequence: CDR1 LGHNA, CDR2 YSLEER. Trimming cost V 3 bases and J 1 base, with 18 bases left between them. The CDR3 sequence is 17 residues long. CDR3 DNA: TGCGCCAGCAGCCATCGACCAACGGGACGAACGAACACTGAAGCTTTCTTT. Its protein product is CASSHRPTGRTNTEAFF.

This clonotype was observed at least ten times. This sequence joins TRBV25-1 and TRBJ2-5; 7 bases are shared with TRBD2. Germline CDR1 MGHDK, CDR2 SYGVNS. The CDR3 is 16 amino acids. V shed 5 bases and J 3 bases; nucleotides not matched to a gene: 12. CDR3 in amino acids: CASSPPAGAGKETQYF. The CDR3 bases are TGTGCCAGCAGTCCACCCGCGGGAGCAGGAAAAGAGACCCAGTACTTC. Based on the CDR3 plus reference TRBV25-1 and TRBJ2-5, the full variable domain is EADIYQTPRYLVIGTGKKITLECSQTMGHDKMYWYQQDPGMELHLIHYSYGVNSTEKGDLSSESTVSRIRTEHFPLTLESARPSHTSQYLCASSPPAGAGKETQYFGPGTRLLVL.

The chain joins TRBV20-1 to TRBJ1-5, with 7 bases that match TRBD1. With V trimmed by 5 bases and J by 11 bases, 15 bases remained unmatched. Germline V CDR1 and CDR2: DFQATT, SNEGSKA (reference sequence). The CDR3 has 14 amino acids. The CDR3 spells CSAGDSAHHHAQHF. CDR3 sequence (DNA): TGCAGTGCTGGGGACAGCGCCCACCACCACGCCCAGCATTTT.

The chain links TRBV28 to TRBJ2-7; tentative D call: TRBD1 (5 bases). Germline V CDR1 and CDR2: MDHEN, SYDVKM. The V end lost 8 bases, the J end lost 6 bases, and 20 bases lay between the germline ends. CDR3 length: 14 residues. Here the CDR3 reads CASETRVLQGEQYF. The CDR3 DNA sequence: TGTGCCAGCGAAACCAGGGTCCTTCAGGGCGAGCAGTACTTC.

This clonotype was counted between two and nine times. J is TRBJ2-7 and V is TRBV7-2, with 11 bases that match TRBD2. This CDR3 region has 18 residues. Losses at the gene ends were 5 bases for V and 4 bases for J; bases not matched to a gene: 16. Germline V gene lookup returns CDR1 SGHTA and CDR2 FQGNSA. CDR3 protein: CASSTPPLLAGGGYEQYF. The CDR3 bases are TGTGCCAGCAGCACCCCCCCCTTGCTAGCGGGAGGAGGGTACGAGCAGTACTTC. Combining the CDR3 with reference TRBV7-2 and TRBJ2-7 gives the whole variable domain GAGVSQSPSNKVTEKGKDVELRCDPISGHTALYWYRQSLGQGLEFLIYFQGNSAPDKSGLPSDRFSAERTGGSVSTLTIQRTQQEDSAVYLCASSTPPLLAGGGYEQYFGPGTRLTVT.

The chain uses TRBV7-3 and TRBJ1-1, with 7 bases aligning to TRBD1. The CDR3 totals 13 residues. J lost 3 bases, V lost 4 bases, and 2 bases had no gene match. Germline CDR1 reads SGHTA; CDR2 reads FQGTGA. CDR3 loop: CASSYTGDTEAFF. The DNA for the CDR3 is TGTGCCAGCAGCTACACAGGGGACACTGAAGCTTTCTTT.